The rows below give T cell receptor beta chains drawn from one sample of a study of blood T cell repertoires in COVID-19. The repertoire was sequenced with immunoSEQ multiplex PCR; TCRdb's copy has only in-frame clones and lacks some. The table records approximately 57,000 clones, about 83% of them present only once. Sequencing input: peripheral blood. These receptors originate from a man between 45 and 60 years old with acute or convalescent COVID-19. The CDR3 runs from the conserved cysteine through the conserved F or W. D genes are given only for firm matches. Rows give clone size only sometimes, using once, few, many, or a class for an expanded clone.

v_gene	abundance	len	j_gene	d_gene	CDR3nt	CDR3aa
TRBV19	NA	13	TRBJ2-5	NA	TGTGCCAGTAGTATGGGCAGGCAAGAGACCCAGTACTTC	CASSMGRQETQYF
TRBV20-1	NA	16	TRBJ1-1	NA	TGCAGTGCTAGTTCCTACTCGGAGCGGGGGAGCACTGAAGCTTTCTTT	CSASSYSERGSTEAFF
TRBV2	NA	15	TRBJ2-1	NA	TGTGCCAGCAGGAAGACAGTCGCAGCGGGCAATGAGCAGTTCTTC	CASRKTVAAGNEQFF
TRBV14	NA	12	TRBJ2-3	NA	TGTGCCAGCAGCCTTAGCGTGGATACGCAGTATTTT	CASSLSVDTQYF
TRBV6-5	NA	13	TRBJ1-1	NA	TGTGCCAGCAGTATTACACCCAACACTGAAGCTTTCTTT	CASSITPNTEAFF
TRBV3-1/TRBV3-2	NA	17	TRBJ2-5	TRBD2	TGTGCCAGCAGCCAAGCCCGACTAGCCACGATCCAAGAGACCCAGTACTTC	CASSQARLATIQETQYF
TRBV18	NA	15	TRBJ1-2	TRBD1	TGTGCCAGCTCACCAGGGACAGGGGTTAACTATGGCTACACCTTC	CASSPGTGVNYGYTF
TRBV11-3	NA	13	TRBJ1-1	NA	TGTGCCAGCAGCGCACCCTTAGACACTGAAGCTTTCTTT	CASSAPLDTEAFF
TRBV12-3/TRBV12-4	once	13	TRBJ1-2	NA	TGTGCCAGCAGCCGACAAGTGAACTATGGCTACACCTTC	CASSRQVNYGYTF
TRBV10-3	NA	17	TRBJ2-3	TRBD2	TGTGCCATCAGTATATCCGGGACTAGCGGGGGGTTAGATACGCAGTATTTT	CAISISGTSGGLDTQYF
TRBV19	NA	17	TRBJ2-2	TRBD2	TGTGCCAGTAAGGGACTAGCGGGAGTCGCGAACACCGGGGAGCTGTTTTTT	CASKGLAGVANTGELFF
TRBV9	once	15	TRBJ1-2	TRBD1	TGTGCCAGCAGCCCCCGGGACAGTGATTACTATGGCTACACCTTC	CASSPRDSDYYGYTF
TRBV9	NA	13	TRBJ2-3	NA	TGTGCCAGCAGCGCCCACACGGAGGATACGCAGTATTTT	CASSAHTEDTQYF
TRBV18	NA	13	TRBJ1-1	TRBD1	TGTGCCAGCTCACCCGACAGGGCCAGTGAAGCTTTCTTT	CASSPDRASEAFF
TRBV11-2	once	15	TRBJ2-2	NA	TGTGCCAGCAGCGCAGGGGCGAGGAACACCGGGGAGCTGTTTTTT	CASSAGARNTGELFF
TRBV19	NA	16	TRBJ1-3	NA	TGTGCCAGTAGTATACGCCGGGTTTCGTCTGGAAACACCATATATTTT	CASSIRRVSSGNTIYF
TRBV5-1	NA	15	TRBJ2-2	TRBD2	TGCGCCAGCGCCTACGGGGCGGGGGTCAACGGGGAGCTGTTTTTT	CASAYGAGVNGELFF
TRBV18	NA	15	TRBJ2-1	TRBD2	TGTGCCAGCTCACCAAGGGCTAGCGGCTACAATGAGCAGTTCTTC	CASSPRASGYNEQFF
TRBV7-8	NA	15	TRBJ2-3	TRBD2	TGTGCCAGCAGCTCGACTAGCGGGAATGCAGATACGCAGTATTTT	CASSSTSGNADTQYF
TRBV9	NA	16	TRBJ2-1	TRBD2	TGTGCCAGCAGGGCCGGGGAGCGGGGGGGCTCAGATGAGCAGTTCTTC	CASRAGERGGSDEQFF
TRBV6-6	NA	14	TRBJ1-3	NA	TGTGCAACCATCACCGGTGTCTCTGGAAACACCATATATTTT	CATITGVSGNTIYF
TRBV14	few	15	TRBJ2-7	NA	TGTGCCAGCAGCCAATGGGACATGGCCTCCTACGAGCAGTACTTC	CASSQWDMASYEQYF
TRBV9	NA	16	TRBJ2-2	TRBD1	TGTGCCAGCAGCCTACGACCGACAGGGGGTGGCGGGGAGCTGTTTTTT	CASSLRPTGGGGELFF
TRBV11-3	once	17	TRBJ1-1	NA	TGTGCCAGCAGCTTAGACGTTCTAGGGGCCATGAACACTGAAGCTTTCTTT	CASSLDVLGAMNTEAFF
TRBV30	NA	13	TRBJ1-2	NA	TGTGCCTGGAGTGTACTCCCAGGGATGGGCTACACCTTC	CAWSVLPGMGYTF
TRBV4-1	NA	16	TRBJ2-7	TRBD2	TGCGCCAGCAGCCCCTCTCGGAGCGGGGGGGCCTACGAGCAGTACTTC	CASSPSRSGGAYEQYF
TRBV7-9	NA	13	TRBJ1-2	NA	TGTGCCAGCAGCCCGGGGACTAACTATGGCTACACCTTC	CASSPGTNYGYTF
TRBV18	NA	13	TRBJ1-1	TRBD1	TGTGCCAGCTCACTGGGACAGGGCACTGAAGCTTTCTTT	CASSLGQGTEAFF
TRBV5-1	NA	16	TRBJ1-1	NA	TGCGCCAGCAGCTTGGTGGGCAGACTACGGAACACTGAAGCTTTCTTT	CASSLVGRLRNTEAFF
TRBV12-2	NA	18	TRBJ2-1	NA	TGTGCAAGTCGCTTAGCGCAGGCTAGCGGGAGCTCCTACAATGAGCAGTTCTTC	CASRLAQASGSSYNEQFF
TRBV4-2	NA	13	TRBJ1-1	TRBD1	TGTGCCAGCAGCCGGGCGGACAGGGGTGAAGCTTTCTTT	CASSRADRGEAFF
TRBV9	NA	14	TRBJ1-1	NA	TGTGCCAGCAGTAGACAGGAGAGAAACACTGAAGCTTTCTTT	CASSRQERNTEAFF
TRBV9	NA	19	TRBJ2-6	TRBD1	TGTGCCAGCAGCGTTGCCCCTCCCAGGGGGCCCTCTGGGGCCAACGTCCTGACTTTC	CASSVAPPRGPSGANVLTF
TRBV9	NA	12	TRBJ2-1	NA	TGTGCCAGCAGAGGCGACTACACGGAGCAGTTCTTC	CASRGDYTEQFF
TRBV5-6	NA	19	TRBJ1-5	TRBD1	TGTGCCAGCAGCTTGGTGTCAGGCAGGGGGCTAGATAGCAATCAGCCCCAGCATTTT	CASSLVSGRGLDSNQPQHF
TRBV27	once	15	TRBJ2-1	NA	TGTGCCAGCAGTTTTGGGCCGTACGACCCCAATGAGCAGTTCTTC	CASSFGPYDPNEQFF
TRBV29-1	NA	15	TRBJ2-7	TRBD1	TGCAGCGTTGATGGTGGACAGGGGAACTCCTACGAGCAGTACTTC	CSVDGGQGNSYEQYF
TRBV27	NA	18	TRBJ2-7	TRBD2	TGTGCCAGCAGAACAAAGGGACTAGCGGGATCATATTCCTACGAGCAGTACTTC	CASRTKGLAGSYSYEQYF
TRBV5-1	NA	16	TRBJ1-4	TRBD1	TGCGCCAGCAGCTTGGAATTGTACAGGGGGCGTGAAAAACTGTTTTTT	CASSLELYRGREKLFF
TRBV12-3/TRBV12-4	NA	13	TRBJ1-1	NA	TGTGCCAGCAGGTGGGCAGTGAACACTGAAGCTTTCTTT	CASRWAVNTEAFF
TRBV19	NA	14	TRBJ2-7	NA	TGTGCCAGTAGTATTCAAGAGGTACCCTACGAGCAGTACTTC	CASSIQEVPYEQYF
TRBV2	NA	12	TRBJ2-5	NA	TGTGCCAGCAGTGATGAGGAGGAGACCCAGTACTTC	CASSDEEETQYF
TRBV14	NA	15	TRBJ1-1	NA	TGTGCCAGCAGCCCACTGTGGGGCAGGGGTGGCGAAGCTTTCTTT	CASSPLWGRGGEAFF
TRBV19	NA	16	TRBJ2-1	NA	TGTGCCAGTACCTTCACAGCCTTTAGCTCCTACAATGAGCAGTTCTTC	CASTFTAFSSYNEQFF
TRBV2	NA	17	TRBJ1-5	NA	TGTGCCAGCAGTGAACAAGATCCAGGGCGCCCCAATCAGCCCCAGCATTTT	CASSEQDPGRPNQPQHF
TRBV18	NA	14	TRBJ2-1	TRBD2	TGTGCCAGCTCACCATACGGGACTAGCCATGAGCAGTTCTTC	CASSPYGTSHEQFF
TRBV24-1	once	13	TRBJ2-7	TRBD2	TGTGCCACCAGTGTCGGGACTATCTACGAGCAGTACTTC	CATSVGTIYEQYF
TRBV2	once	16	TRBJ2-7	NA	TGTGCCAGCAGGGGGGGGCTGGGGACGCAGCCCTACGAGCAGTACTTC	CASRGGLGTQPYEQYF
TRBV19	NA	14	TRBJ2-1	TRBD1	TGTGCCAGTAGCCGGGACAGGATCTACAATGAGCAGTTCTTC	CASSRDRIYNEQFF
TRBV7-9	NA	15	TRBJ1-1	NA	TGTGCCAGCAGCTTAGGTCACCCCGTGAGGACTGAAGCTTTCTTT	CASSLGHPVRTEAFF
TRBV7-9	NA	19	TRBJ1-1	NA	TGTGCCAGCAGCCCGACCGGGCTACAAGGGACTTTTACGAACACTGAAGCTTTCTTT	CASSPTGLQGTFTNTEAFF
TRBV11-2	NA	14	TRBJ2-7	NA	TGTGCCAGCAGCTTGGGGAAGCGGGTATACGAGCAGTACTTC	CASSLGKRVYEQYF